These T cell receptor beta chains were read from a single sample in a study of CD8+ T cells in alopecia areata. The table came from immunoSEQ multiplex PCR; TCRdb's copy has only in-frame clones and leaves some out. The repertoire holds about 200,000 clones, with less than 65% as singletons. The source was CD4+ T cells sorted from blood, collected at week 24, from a patient treated with tofacitinib. The receptors derive from a human donor with alopecia areata. Each CDR3 is given with its conserved first and last residue. Each record gives: J gene, clone size, D gene, V gene, CDR3 DNA, CDR3 protein. D genes are given only for firm matches. Size is omitted from some rows. Given values are once, few, many or a class for expanded clones.

J: TRBJ2-2
size: few
D: .
V: TRBV19
DNA: TGTGCCAGTAGCCCAGGGGTGAATACCGGGGAGCTGTTTTTT
CDR3: CASSPGVNTGELFF

J: TRBJ1-5
size: .
D: TRBD1
V: TRBV6-1
DNA: TGTGCCAGCAAGTTGGACAGGGGACAGCCCCAGCATTTT
CDR3: CASKLDRGQPQHF

J: TRBJ1-5
size: few
D: .
V: TRBV6-5
DNA: TGTGCCAGCAAGGGCGGTACCTCGAATTTTCCCCAGCATTTT
CDR3: CASKGGTSNFPQHF

J: TRBJ1-2
size: .
D: TRBD1
V: TRBV29-1
DNA: TGCAGCGTTGAAGACCCGTGGACAGGAAAGGATGGCTACACCTTC
CDR3: CSVEDPWTGKDGYTF

J: TRBJ2-5
size: .
D: TRBD2
V: TRBV19
DNA: TGTGCCAGTAGTCCTCGAAGACTAGCGGGGAACCTTCAAGAGACCCAGTACTTC
CDR3: CASSPRRLAGNLQETQYF

J: TRBJ1-1
size: few
D: .
V: TRBV21-1
DNA: TGTGCCAGCAGCAGGGATCGGAACACTGAAGCTTTCTTT
CDR3: CASSRDRNTEAFF

J: TRBJ1-2
size: .
D: TRBD1
V: TRBV29-1
DNA: TGCAGCGTTGTTGTGGGACAGGGGGCAAGCTATGGCTACACCTTC
CDR3: CSVVVGQGASYGYTF

J: TRBJ2-1
size: few
D: .
V: TRBV7-9
DNA: TGTGCCAGCAGCCCCCGGACTTCACCGGAGGGCAATGAGCAGTTCTTC
CDR3: CASSPRTSPEGNEQFF

J: TRBJ2-1
size: .
D: TRBD1
V: TRBV29-1
DNA: TGCAGCGGGGGGACAGGGCGTGGTGAGCAGTTCTTC
CDR3: CSGGTGRGEQFF

J: TRBJ1-2
size: .
D: .
V: TRBV6-1
DNA: TGTGCCACTGCTTTAATTTGGGGCTATGGCTACACCTTC
CDR3: CATALIWGYGYTF

J: TRBJ2-7
size: .
D: .
V: TRBV18
DNA: TGTGCCAGCTCAACGAGCAGGGGCGAGCAGTACTTC
CDR3: CASSTSRGEQYF

J: TRBJ2-7
size: .
D: .
V: TRBV5-1
DNA: TGCGCCAGCAGCTTGGTGACAGCCTACGAGCAGTACTTC
CDR3: CASSLVTAYEQYF

J: TRBJ2-5
size: .
D: TRBD2
V: TRBV29-1
DNA: TGCAGCGTTAGACTAGCGGGGGGTCGAGAGACCCAGTACTTC
CDR3: CSVRLAGGRETQYF

J: TRBJ1-5
size: .
D: .
V: TRBV29-1
DNA: TGCAGCGTTACTGGTGGCCCAACGGAGCCCCAGCATTTT
CDR3: CSVTGGPTEPQHF

J: TRBJ1-2
size: .
D: .
V: TRBV30
DNA: TGTGCCTGGAGTGCGTCATATGGCTACACCTTC
CDR3: CAWSASYGYTF

J: TRBJ2-3
size: .
D: .
V: TRBV7-2
DNA: TGTGCCAGCAGCCCGCAGGGGAATACGCAGTATTTT
CDR3: CASSPQGNTQYF

J: TRBJ1-1
size: .
D: TRBD1
V: TRBV28
DNA: TGTGCCAGCGTCAGGGACAGCTTGAACACTGAAGCTTTCTTT
CDR3: CASVRDSLNTEAFF

J: TRBJ2-1
size: .
D: .
V: TRBV7-7
DNA: TGTGCCAGCAGCTTAGCGGGCGGCTACAATGAGCAGTTCTTC
CDR3: CASSLAGGYNEQFF

J: TRBJ1-6
size: .
D: .
V: TRBV7-2
DNA: TGTGCCAGCAGCCTCCCCCAGGGGCAGATCAATTCACCCCTCCACTTT
CDR3: CASSLPQGQINSPLHF

J: TRBJ2-7
size: few
D: .
V: TRBV29-1
DNA: TGCAGCGGCCGGGACGGCGACTACGAGCAGTACTTC
CDR3: CSGRDGDYEQYF

J: TRBJ2-5
size: .
D: .
V: TRBV16
DNA: TGTGCCAGCAGCCAACATACAGGGAAAGAGACCCAGTACTTC
CDR3: CASSQHTGKETQYF

J: TRBJ1-4
size: .
D: .
V: TRBV29-1
DNA: TGCAGCGTTGAAGATGGGTGGAATGAAAAACTGTTTTTT
CDR3: CSVEDGWNEKLFF

J: TRBJ2-3
size: few
D: .
V: TRBV11-2
DNA: TGTGCCAGCAGCTTATTACAAAGCACAGATACGCAGTATTTT
CDR3: CASSLLQSTDTQYF

J: TRBJ1-5
size: .
D: .
V: TRBV2
DNA: TGTGCCAGCAGTGGTCAGGAAGGGCAGCCCCAGCATTTT
CDR3: CASSGQEGQPQHF

J: TRBJ1-2
size: .
D: .
V: TRBV5-6
DNA: TGTGCCAGCAGCGCACAGGGATGGAACTATGGCTACACCTTC
CDR3: CASSAQGWNYGYTF

J: TRBJ1-2
size: .
D: .
V: TRBV4-3
DNA: TGCGCCAGCAGCCAAGACGGAGGCTATGGCTACACCTTC
CDR3: CASSQDGGYGYTF

J: TRBJ2-3
size: .
D: .
V: TRBV29-1
DNA: TGCAGCGTTGAAGTCGACCGCACAGATACGCAGTATTTT
CDR3: CSVEVDRTDTQYF

J: TRBJ2-5
size: .
D: TRBD1
V: TRBV7-3
DNA: TGTGCCAGCAGCCGTCAGGGGGCCCTCGGGGAGACCCAGTACTTC
CDR3: CASSRQGALGETQYF

J: TRBJ1-2
size: .
D: .
V: TRBV5-6
DNA: TGTGCCAGCAGATTCGACGATGGCTATGGCTACACCTTC
CDR3: CASRFDDGYGYTF

J: TRBJ2-1
size: .
D: TRBD2
V: TRBV19
DNA: TGTGCCAGTAGTCTCGCAGCGGGGGGCTCCTACAATGAGCAGTTCTTC
CDR3: CASSLAAGGSYNEQFF

J: TRBJ2-3
size: few
D: TRBD1
V: TRBV5-1
DNA: TGCGCCAGCAGCCTGGATGGGACAGGGAACCCAGATACGCAGTATTTT
CDR3: CASSLDGTGNPDTQYF

J: TRBJ2-7
size: .
D: TRBD1
V: TRBV29-1
DNA: TGCAGCGTTGCGGGGACAGGGATGGGAGAGCAGTACTTC
CDR3: CSVAGTGMGEQYF

J: TRBJ2-3
size: .
D: .
V: TRBV27
DNA: TGTGCCAGCAGTTTATCGGGGACAGATACGCAGTATTTT
CDR3: CASSLSGTDTQYF

J: TRBJ1-2
size: .
D: TRBD1
V: TRBV10-3
DNA: TGTGCCATCAGTGAGGACAGGGTTGGGGGCTACACCTTC
CDR3: CAISEDRVGGYTF

J: TRBJ2-2
size: .
D: TRBD2
V: TRBV29-1
DNA: TGCAGCGTTTCCCACACCGTTAGCGGGGGGGCCGGGGAGCTGTTTTTT
CDR3: CSVSHTVSGGAGELFF

J: TRBJ2-7
size: .
D: TRBD1
V: TRBV2
DNA: TGTGCCAGCAGAGTACCGGGACAGGGTCTCTACGAGCAGTACTTC
CDR3: CASRVPGQGLYEQYF

J: TRBJ1-4
size: .
D: TRBD1
V: TRBV29-1
DNA: TGCAGCGTTCGAATTCCCCAAGGGGGCTTCTCAACTAATGAAAAACTGTTTTTT
CDR3: CSVRIPQGGFSTNEKLFF

J: TRBJ2-5
size: .
D: .
V: TRBV18
DNA: TGTGCCAGCTCACCCACGGGGCAAGAGACCCAGTACTTC
CDR3: CASSPTGQETQYF

J: TRBJ1-5
size: .
D: .
V: TRBV27
DNA: TGTGCCAGCAGTTTACAGAAAAATCAGCCCCAGCATTTT
CDR3: CASSLQKNQPQHF

J: TRBJ2-3
size: few
D: .
V: TRBV18
DNA: TGTGCCAGCTCACCACGGCTGCCGTCAGGACCTCGCCTTGGCACAGATACGCAGTATTTT
CDR3: CASSPRLPSGPRLGTDTQYF

J: TRBJ2-7
size: .
D: .
V: TRBV5-1
DNA: TGCGCCAGCAGCTCCGATGGGCCGCGCGAGCAGTACTTC
CDR3: CASSSDGPREQYF